The clone carrying this T cell receptor beta chain appeared once. Its antigen is currently unknown. The sample's time point: week 47, end of study. Each vaccine dose was 300 ug of mutant IDH1 20-mer peptide, with topical imiquimod. This entry belongs to a study of a mutant IDH1 vaccine in newly diagnosed glioma. Germline V CDR1 and CDR2: SNHLY, FYNNEI. There are 14 residues in the CDR3. V shed 6 bases and J 4 bases; nucleotides not matched to a gene: 4. The assay was immunoSEQ multiplex PCR, and TCRdb's table has in-frame clones only and misses some. The repertoire holds about 94,000 clones, with roughly 89% as singletons.

The origin of this receptor is a woman aged 50 to 60 with glioma. The sample here was PBMCs, taken from a glioma patient whose treatment included an IDH1 peptide vaccine. The chain uses TRBV2 and TRBJ2-2; TRBD1 aligns across 8 bases. The CDR3 here is CASRQGASTGELFF. Written as DNA, the CDR3 is TGTGCCAGCAGGCAGGGGGCAAGCACCGGGGAGCTGTTTTTT.